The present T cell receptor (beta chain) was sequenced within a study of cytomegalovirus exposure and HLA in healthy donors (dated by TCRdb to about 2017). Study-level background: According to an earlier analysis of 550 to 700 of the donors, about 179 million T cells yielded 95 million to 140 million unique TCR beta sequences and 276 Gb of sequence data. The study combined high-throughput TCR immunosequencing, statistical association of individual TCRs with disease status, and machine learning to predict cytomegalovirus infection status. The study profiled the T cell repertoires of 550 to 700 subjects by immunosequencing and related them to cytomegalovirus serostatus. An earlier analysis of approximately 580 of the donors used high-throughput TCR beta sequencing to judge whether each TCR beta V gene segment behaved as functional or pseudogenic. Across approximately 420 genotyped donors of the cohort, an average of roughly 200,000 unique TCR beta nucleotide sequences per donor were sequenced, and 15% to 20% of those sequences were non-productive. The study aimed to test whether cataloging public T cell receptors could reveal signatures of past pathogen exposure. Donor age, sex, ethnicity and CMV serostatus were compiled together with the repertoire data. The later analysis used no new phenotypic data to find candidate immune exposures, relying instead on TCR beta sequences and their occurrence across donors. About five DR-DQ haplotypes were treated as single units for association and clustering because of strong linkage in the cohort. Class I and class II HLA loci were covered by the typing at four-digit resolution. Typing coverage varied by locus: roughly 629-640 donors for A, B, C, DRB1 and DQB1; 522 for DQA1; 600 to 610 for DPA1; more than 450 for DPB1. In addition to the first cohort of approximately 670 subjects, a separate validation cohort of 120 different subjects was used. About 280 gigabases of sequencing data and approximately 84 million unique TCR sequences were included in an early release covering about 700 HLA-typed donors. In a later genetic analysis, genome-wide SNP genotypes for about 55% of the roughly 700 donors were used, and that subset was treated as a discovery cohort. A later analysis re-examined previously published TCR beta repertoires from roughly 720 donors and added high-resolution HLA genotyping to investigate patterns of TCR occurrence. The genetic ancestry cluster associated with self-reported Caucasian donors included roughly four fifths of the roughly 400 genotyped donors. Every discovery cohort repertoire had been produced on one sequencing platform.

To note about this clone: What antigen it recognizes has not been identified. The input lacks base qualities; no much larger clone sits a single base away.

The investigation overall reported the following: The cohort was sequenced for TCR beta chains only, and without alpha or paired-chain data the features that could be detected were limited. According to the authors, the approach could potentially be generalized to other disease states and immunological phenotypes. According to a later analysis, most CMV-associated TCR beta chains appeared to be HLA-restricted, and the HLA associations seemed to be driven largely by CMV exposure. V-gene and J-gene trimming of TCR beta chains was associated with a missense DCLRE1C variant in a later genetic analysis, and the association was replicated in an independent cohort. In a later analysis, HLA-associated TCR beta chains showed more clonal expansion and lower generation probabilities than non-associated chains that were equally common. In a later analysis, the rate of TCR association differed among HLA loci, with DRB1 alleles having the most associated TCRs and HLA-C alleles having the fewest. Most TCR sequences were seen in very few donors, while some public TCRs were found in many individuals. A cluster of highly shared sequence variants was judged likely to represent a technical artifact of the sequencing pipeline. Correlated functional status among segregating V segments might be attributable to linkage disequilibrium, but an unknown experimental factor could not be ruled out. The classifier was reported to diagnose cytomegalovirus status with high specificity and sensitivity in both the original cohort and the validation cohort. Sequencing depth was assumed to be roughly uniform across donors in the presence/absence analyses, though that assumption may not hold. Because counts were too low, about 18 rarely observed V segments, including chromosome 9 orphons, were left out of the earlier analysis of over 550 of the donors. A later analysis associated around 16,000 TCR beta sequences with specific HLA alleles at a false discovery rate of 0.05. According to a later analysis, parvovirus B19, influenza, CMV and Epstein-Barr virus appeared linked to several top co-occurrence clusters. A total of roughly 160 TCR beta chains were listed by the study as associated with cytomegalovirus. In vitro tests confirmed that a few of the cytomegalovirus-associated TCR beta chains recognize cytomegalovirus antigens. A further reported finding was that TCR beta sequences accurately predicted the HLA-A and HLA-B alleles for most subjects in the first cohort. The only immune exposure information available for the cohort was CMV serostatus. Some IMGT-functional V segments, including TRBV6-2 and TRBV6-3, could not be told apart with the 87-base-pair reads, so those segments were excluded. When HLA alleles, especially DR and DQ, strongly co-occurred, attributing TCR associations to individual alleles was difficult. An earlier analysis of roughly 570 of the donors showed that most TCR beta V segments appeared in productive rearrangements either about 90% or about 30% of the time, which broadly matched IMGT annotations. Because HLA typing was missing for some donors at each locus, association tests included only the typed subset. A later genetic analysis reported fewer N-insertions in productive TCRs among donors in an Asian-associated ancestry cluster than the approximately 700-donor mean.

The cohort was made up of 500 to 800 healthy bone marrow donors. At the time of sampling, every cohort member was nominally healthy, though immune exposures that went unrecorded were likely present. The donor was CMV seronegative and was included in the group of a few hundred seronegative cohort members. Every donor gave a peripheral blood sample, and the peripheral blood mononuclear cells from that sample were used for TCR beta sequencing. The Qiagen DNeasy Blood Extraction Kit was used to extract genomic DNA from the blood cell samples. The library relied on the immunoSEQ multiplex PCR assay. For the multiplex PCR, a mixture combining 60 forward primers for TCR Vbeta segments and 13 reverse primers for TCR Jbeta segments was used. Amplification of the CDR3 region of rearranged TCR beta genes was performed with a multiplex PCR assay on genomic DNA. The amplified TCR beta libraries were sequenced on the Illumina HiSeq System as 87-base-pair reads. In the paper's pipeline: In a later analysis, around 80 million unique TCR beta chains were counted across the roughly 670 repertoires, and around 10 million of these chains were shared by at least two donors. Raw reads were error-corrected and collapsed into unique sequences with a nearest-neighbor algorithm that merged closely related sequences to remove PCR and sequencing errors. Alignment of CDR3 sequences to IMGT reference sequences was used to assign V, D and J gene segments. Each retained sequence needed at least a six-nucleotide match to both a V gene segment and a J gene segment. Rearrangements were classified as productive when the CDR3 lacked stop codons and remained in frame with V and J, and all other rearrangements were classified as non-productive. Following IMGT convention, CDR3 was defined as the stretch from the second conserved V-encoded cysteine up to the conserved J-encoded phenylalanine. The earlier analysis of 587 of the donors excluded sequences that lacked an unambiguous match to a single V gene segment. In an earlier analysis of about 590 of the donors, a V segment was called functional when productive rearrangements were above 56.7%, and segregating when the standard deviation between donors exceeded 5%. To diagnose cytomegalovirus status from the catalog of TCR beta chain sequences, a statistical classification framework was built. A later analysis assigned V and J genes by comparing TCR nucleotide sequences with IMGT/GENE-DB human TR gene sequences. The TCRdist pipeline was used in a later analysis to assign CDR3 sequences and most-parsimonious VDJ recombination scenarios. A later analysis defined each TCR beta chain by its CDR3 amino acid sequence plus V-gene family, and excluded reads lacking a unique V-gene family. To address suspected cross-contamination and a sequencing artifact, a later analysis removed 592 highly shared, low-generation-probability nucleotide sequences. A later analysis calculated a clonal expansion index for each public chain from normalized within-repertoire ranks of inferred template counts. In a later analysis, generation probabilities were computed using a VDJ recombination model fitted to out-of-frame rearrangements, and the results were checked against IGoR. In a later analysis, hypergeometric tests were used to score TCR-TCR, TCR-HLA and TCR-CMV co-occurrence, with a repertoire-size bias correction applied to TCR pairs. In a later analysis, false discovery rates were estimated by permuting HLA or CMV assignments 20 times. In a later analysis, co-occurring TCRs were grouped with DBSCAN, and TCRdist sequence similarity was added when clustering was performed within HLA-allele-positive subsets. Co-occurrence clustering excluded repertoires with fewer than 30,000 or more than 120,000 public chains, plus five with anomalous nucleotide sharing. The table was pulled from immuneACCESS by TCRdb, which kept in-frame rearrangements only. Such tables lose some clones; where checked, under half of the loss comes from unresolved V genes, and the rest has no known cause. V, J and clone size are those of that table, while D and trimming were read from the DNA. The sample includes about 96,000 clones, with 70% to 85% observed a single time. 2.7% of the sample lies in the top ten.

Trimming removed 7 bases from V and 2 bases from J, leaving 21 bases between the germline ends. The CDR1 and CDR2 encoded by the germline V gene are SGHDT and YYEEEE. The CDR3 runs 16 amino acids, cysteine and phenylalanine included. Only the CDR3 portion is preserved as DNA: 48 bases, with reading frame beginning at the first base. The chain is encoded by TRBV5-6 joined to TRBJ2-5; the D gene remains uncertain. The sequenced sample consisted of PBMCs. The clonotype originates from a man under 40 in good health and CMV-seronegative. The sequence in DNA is TGTGCCAGCTACCCTTATCGGCAGGCCTATCAAGAGACCCAGTACTTC. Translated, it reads CASYPYRQAYQETQYF.